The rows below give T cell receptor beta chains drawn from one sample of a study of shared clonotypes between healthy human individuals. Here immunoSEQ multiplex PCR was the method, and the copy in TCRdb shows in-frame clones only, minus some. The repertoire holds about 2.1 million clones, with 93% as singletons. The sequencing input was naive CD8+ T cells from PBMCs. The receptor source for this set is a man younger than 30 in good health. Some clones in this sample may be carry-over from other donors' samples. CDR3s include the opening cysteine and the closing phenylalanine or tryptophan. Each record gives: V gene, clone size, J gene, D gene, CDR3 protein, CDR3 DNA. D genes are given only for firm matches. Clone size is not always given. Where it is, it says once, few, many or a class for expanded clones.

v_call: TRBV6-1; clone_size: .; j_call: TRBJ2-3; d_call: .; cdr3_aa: CASYNAPRGADTQYF; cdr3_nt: TGTGCCAGCTATAACGCCCCCCGGGGCGCAGATACGCAGTATTTT
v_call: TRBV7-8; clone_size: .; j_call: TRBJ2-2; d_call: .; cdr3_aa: CASSLAGNTGELFF; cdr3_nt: TGTGCCAGCAGCTTAGCTGGGAACACCGGGGAGCTGTTTTTT
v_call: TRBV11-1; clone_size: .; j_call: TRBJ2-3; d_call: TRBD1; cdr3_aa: CASSRDRGRRSTDTQYF; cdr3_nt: TGTGCCAGCAGCCGGGACAGGGGGCGCCGGAGCACAGATACGCAGTATTTT
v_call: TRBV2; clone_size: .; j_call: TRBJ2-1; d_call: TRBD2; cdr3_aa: CASSPGLALYNEQFF; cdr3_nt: TGTGCCAGCAGTCCGGGACTAGCGCTGTACAATGAGCAGTTCTTC
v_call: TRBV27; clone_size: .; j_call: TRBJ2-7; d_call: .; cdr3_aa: CASSLSSRSSYEQYF; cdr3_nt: TGTGCCAGCAGTTTATCGAGTCGGAGCTCCTACGAGCAGTACTTC
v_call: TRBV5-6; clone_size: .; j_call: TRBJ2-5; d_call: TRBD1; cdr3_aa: CASSIGQGETQYF; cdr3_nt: TGTGCCAGCAGCATAGGACAGGGCGAGACCCAGTACTTC
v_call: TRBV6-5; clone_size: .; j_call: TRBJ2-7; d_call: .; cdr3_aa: CASRRRWMGVNEQYF; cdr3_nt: TGTGCCAGCAGGCGACGGTGGATGGGGGTCAACGAGCAGTACTTC
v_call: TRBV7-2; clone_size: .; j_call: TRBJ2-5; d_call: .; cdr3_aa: CASSTPGWGLHGEQYF; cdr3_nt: TGTGCCAGCAGCACTCCGGGGTGGGGCCTCCATGGGGAGCAGTACTTC
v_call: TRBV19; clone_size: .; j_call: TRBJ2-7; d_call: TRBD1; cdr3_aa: CASSPGTGNEQYF; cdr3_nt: TGTGCCAGTAGTCCAGGGACAGGGAACGAGCAGTACTTC
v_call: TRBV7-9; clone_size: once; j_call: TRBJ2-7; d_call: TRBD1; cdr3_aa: CASIEEGTGNFDEQYF; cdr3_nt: TGTGCCAGCATCGAAGAAGGGACAGGGAATTTCGACGAGCAGTACTTC
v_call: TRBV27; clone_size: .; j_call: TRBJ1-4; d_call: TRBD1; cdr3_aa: CASSPRGEGTNEKLFF; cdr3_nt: TGTGCCAGCAGCCCCAGGGGGGAGGGAACTAATGAAAAACTGTTTTTT
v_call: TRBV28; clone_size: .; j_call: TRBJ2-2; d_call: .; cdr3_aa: CASSFLSRGQLNTGELFF; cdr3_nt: TGTGCCAGCAGTTTCCTTTCTCGAGGACAGCTGAACACCGGGGAGCTGTTTTTT
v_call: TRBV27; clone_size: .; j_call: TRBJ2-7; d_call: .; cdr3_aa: CASSLFSSFDEQYF; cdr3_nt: TGTGCCAGCAGTTTATTTAGCAGCTTTGACGAGCAGTACTTC
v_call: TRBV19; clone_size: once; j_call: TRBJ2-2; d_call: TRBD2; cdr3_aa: CGSGTTTGELFF; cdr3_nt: TGTGGCTCCGGGACTACCACCGGGGAGCTGTTTTTT
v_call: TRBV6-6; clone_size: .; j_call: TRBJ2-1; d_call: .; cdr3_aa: CASSPGTYYNEQFF; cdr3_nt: TGTGCCAGCAGCCCCGGGACTTACTACAATGAGCAGTTCTTC
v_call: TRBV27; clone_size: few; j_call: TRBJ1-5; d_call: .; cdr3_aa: CASSSRSNQPQHF; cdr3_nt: TGTGCCAGCAGTAGCAGGTCCAATCAGCCCCAGCATTTT
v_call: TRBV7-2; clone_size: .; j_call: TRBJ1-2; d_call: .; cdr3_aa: CASSLAQPGHYGYTF; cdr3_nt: TGTGCCAGCAGCTTAGCACAGCCAGGGCACTATGGCTACACCTTC
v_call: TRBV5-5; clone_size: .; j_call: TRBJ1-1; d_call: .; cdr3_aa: CASSLIREGEAFF; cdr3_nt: TGTGCCAGCAGCTTGATCAGGGAAGGTGAAGCTTTCTTT
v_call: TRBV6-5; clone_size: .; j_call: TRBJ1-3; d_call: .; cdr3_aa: CASSYGPGSGNTIYF; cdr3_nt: TGTGCCAGCAGCTACGGTCCGGGCTCTGGAAACACCATATATTTT
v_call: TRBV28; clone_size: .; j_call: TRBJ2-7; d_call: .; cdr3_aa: CASSPEGEQYF; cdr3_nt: TGTGCCAGCAGCCCCGAAGGCGAGCAGTACTTC
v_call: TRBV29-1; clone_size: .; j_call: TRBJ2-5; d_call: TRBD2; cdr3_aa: CAGLAGVASETQYF; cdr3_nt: TGCGCGGGGTTAGCGGGAGTCGCCTCGGAGACCCAGTACTTC
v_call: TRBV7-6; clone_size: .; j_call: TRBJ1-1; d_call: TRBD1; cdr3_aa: CASSISPGTGGENTEAFF; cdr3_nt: TGTGCCAGCAGCATATCACCCGGGACAGGGGGCGAGAACACTGAAGCTTTCTTT
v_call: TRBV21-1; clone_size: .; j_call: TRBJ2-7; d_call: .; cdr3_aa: CASPTGEQYF; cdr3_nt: TGTGCCAGCCCTACTGGCGAGCAGTACTTC
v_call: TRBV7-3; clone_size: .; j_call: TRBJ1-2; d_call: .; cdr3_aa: CASSPDVGYGYTF; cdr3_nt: TGTGCCAGCAGCCCGGATGTTGGTTATGGCTACACCTTC
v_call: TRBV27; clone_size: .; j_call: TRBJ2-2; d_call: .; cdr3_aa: CASSLGVTNTGELFF; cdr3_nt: TGTGCCAGCAGTTTGGGGGTAACGAACACCGGGGAGCTGTTTTTT
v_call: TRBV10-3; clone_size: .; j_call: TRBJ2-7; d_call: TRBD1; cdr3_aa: CATWTGSSYEQYF; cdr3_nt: TGTGCCACTTGGACAGGGAGCTCCTACGAGCAGTACTTC
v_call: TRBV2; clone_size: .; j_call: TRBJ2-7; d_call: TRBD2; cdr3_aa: CASRLAGDYEQYF; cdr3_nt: TGTGCCAGCAGATTAGCGGGAGATTACGAGCAGTACTTC
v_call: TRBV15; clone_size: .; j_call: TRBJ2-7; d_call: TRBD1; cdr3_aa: CATSDRDAYEQYF; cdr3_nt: TGTGCCACCAGCGACAGGGACGCCTACGAGCAGTACTTC
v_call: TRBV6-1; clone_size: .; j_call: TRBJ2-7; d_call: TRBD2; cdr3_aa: CASRLGLAGPYEQYF; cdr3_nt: TGTGCCAGCAGGTTGGGACTAGCGGGACCCTACGAGCAGTACTTC
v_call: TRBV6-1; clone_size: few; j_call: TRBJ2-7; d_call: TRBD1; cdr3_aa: CASSAGTGGYEQYF; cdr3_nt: TGTGCCAGCAGCGCCGGGACAGGGGGCTACGAGCAGTACTTC
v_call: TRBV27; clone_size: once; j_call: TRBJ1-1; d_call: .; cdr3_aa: CASSPPGGYTEAFF; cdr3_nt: TGTGCCAGCAGTCCCCCGGGAGGGTACACTGAAGCTTTCTTT
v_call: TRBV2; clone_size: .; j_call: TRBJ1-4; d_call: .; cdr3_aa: CASSELTGDNEKLFF; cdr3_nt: TGTGCCAGCAGTGAACTGACAGGAGATAATGAAAAACTGTTTTTT
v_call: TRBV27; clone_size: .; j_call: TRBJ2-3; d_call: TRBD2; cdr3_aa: CASSLWPSGSTDTQYF; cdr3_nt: TGTGCCAGCAGTTTATGGCCTAGCGGGAGCACAGATACGCAGTATTTT
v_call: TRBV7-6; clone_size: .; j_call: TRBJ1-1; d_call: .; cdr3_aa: CASSPGSTMNTEAFF; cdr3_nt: TGTGCCAGCAGCCCTGGGAGTACGATGAACACTGAAGCTTTCTTT
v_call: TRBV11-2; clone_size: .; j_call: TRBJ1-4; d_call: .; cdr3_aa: CASSFRGSGTGNEKLFF; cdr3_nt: TGTGCCAGCAGCTTCCGAGGTTCGGGGACGGGTAACGAAAAACTGTTTTTT
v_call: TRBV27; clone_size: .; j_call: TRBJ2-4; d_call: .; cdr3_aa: CASSLFARGKNIQYF; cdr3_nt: TGTGCCAGCAGTTTATTCGCGCGGGGCAAAAACATTCAGTACTTC
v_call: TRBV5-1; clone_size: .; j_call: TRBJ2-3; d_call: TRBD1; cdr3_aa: CASRGQGLSDTQYF; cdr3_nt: TGCGCCAGCCGCGGACAGGGATTATCAGATACGCAGTATTTT
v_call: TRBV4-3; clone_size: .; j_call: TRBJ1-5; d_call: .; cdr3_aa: CASSQDYAGIGQPQHF; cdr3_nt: TGCGCCAGCAGCCAAGATTATGCAGGGATCGGCCAGCCCCAGCATTTT
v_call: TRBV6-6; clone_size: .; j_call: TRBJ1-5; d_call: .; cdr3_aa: CASSSGTYNQPQHF; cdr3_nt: TGTGCCAGCAGTTCCGGGACCTACAATCAGCCCCAGCATTTT
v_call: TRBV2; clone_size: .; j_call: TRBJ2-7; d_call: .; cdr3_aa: CASSLGATYEQYF; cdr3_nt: TGTGCCAGCAGCCTTGGGGCTACCTACGAGCAGTACTTC
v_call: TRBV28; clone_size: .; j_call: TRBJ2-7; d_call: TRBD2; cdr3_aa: CASSLAQREGQYEQYF; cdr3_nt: TGTGCCAGCAGTTTGGCCCAGCGGGAGGGCCAATACGAGCAGTACTTC
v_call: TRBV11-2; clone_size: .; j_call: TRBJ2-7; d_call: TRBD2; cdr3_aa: CASSHGLADIYEQYF; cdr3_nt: TGTGCCAGCAGCCATGGACTAGCGGATATCTACGAGCAGTACTTC
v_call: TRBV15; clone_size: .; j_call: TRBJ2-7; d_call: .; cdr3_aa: CATSRSGAARFYEQYF; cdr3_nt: TGTGCCACCAGCAGGAGCGGTGCAGCGCGCTTTTACGAGCAGTACTTC
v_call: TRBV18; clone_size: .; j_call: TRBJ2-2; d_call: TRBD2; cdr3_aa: CASSPRAGGRLHTGELFF; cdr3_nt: TGTGCCAGCTCACCACGGGCAGGCGGGAGGCTTCACACCGGGGAGCTGTTTTTT
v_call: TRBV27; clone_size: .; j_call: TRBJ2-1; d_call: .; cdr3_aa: CASSPGVSSYNEQFF; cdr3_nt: TGTGCCAGCAGTCCAGGGGTAAGTTCCTACAATGAGCAGTTCTTC
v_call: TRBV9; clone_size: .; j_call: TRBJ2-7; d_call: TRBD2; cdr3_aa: CASSVADREGGSYEQYF; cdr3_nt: TGTGCCAGCAGCGTAGCTGATCGGGAGGGGGGTTCCTACGAGCAGTACTTC
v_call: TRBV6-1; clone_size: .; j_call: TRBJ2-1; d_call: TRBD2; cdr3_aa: CASSEVQRGNNEQFF; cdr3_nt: TGTGCCAGCAGTGAAGTTCAGCGGGGGAACAATGAGCAGTTCTTC
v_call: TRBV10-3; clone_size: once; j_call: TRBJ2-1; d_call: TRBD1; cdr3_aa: CAISETGESYNEQFF; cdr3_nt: TGTGCCATCAGTGAGACAGGGGAGAGCTACAATGAGCAGTTCTTC
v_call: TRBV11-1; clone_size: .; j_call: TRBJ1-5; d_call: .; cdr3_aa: CASSLGAGENQPQHF; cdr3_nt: TGTGCCAGCAGCTTAGGGGCAGGCGAAAATCAGCCCCAGCATTTT
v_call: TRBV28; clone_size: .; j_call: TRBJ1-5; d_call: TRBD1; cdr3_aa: CASSHRGANSNQPQHF; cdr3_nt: TGTGCCAGCAGTCACAGGGGGGCCAATAGCAATCAGCCCCAGCATTTT
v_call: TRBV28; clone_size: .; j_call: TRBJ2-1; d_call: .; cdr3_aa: CASSLVGQGSNEQFF; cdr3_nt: TGTGCCAGCAGTTTGGTCGGGCAGGGAAGCAATGAGCAGTTCTTC